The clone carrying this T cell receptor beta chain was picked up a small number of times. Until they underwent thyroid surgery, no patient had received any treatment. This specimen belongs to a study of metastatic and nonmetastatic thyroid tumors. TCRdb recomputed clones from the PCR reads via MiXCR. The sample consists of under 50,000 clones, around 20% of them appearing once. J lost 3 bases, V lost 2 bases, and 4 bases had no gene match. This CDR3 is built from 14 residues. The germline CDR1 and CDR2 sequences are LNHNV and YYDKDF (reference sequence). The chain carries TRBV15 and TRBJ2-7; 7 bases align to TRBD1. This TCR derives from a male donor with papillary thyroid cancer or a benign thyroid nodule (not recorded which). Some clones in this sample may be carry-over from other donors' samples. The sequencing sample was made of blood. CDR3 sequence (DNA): TGTGCCACCAGCAGACGACAGGGCGACTACGAGCAGTACTTC. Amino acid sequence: CATSRRQGDYEQYF. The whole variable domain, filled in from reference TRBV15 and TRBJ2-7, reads DAMVIQNPRYQVTQFGKPVTLSCSQTLNHNVMYWYQQKSSQAPKLLFHYYDKDFNNEADTPDNFQSRRPNTSFCFLDIRSPGLGDTAMYLCATSRRQGDYEQYFGPGTRLTVT.